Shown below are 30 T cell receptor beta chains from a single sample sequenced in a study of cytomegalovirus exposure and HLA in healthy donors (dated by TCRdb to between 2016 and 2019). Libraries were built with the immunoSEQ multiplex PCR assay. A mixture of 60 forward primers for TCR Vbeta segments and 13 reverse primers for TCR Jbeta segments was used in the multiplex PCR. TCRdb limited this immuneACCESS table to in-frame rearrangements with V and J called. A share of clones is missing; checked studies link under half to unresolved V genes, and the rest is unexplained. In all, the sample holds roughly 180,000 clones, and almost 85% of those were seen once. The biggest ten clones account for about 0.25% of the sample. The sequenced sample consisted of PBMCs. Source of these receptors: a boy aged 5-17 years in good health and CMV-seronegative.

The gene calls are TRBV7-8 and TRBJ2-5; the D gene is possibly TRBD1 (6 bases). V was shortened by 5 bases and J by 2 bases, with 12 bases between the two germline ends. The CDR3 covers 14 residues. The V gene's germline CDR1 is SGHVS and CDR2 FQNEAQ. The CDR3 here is CASSPQTGQETQYF. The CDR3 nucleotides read TGTGCCAGCAGCCCGCAGACAGGACAAGAGACCCAGTACTTC.

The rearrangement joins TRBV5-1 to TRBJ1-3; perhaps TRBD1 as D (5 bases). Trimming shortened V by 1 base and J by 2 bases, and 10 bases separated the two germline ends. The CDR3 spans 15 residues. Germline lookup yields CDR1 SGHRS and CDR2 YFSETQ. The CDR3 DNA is TGCGCCAGCAGCTTGACAGGTGACGCTGGAAACACCATATATTTT. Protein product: CASSLTGDAGNTIYF.

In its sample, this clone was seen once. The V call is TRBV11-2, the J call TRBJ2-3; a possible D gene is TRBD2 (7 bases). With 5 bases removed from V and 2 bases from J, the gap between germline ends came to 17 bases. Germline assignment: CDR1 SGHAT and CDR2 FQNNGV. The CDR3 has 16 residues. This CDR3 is CASSPAGGRVTDTQYF. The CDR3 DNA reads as TGTGCCAGCAGCCCCGCCGGGGGGCGTGTCACAGATACGCAGTATTTT.

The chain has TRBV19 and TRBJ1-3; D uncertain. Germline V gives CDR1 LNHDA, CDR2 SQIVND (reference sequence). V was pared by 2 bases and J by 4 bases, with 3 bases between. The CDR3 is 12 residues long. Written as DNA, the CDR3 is TGTGCCAGTAGTATACTCGGAAACACCATATATTTT. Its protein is CASSILGNTIYF.

In DNA, the CDR3 is TGTGCCAGCCTGCGAAGAGGTCGCGCGGGAGGCACTGAAGCTTTCTTT. Translating gives CASLRRGRAGGTEAFF. The V gene is TRBV7-9, the J gene TRBJ1-1; no firm D call. Germline-derived CDR1 and CDR2 are SEHNR and FQNEAQ (reference sequence). V was clipped by 8 bases and J by 4 bases, with 23 bases between them. The CDR3 has 16 amino acids.

CDR3 sequence reads: CASSFPLAGGLGELFF. CDR3 DNA sequence: TGTGCCAGCAGCTTCCCGCTAGCGGGGGGGCTCGGGGAGCTGTTTTTT. This rearrangement joins TRBV7-3 to TRBJ2-2; 12 bases agree with TRBD2. The CDR3 covers 16 residues. The germline V gene encodes CDR1 SGHTA and CDR2 FQGTGA. The ends lost 3 bases at V and 7 bases at J; junction bases unmatched: 6.

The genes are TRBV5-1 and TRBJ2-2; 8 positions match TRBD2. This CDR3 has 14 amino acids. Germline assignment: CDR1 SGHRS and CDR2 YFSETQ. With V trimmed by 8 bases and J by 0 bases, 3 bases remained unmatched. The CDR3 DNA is TGCGCCAGTACGGGGGGGCCGAACACCGGGGAGCTGTTTTTT. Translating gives CASTGGPNTGELFF.

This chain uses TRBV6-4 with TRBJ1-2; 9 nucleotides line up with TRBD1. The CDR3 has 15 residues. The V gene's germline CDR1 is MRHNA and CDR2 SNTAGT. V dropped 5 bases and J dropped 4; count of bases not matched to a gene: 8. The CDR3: CASSPGTGSGYGYTF. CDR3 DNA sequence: TGTGCCAGCAGTCCCGGGACAGGGTCCGGCTATGGCTACACCTTC.

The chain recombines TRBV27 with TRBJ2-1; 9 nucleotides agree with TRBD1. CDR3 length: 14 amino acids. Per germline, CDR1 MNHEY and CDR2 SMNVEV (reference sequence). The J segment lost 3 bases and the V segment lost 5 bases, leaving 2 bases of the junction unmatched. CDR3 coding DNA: TGTGCCAGCAGTACAGGGGGCAACTACAATGAGCAGTTCTTC. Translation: CASSTGGNYNEQFF.

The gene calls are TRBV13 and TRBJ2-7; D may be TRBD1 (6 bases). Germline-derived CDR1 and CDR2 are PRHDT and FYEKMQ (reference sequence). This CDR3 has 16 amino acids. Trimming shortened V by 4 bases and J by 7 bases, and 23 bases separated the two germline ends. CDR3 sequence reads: CASSWKTGSPGWEQYF. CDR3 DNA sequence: TGTGCCAGCAGCTGGAAGACAGGTTCGCCCGGCTGGGAGCAGTACTTC.

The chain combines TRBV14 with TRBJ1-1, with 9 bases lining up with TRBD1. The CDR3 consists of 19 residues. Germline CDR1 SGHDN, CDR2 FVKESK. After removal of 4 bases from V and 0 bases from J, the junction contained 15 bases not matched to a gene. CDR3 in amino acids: CASSRDRARGGWMNTEAFF. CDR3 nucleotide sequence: TGTGCCAGCAGCCGGGACAGGGCCCGAGGGGGGTGGATGAACACTGAAGCTTTCTTT.

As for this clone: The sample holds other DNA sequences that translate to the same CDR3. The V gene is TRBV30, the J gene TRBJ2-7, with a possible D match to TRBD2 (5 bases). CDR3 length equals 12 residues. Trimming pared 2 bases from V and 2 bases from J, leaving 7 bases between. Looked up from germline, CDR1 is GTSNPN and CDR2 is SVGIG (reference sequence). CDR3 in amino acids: CAWSPGTYEQYF. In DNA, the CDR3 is TGTGCCTGGAGTCCCGGGACCTACGAGCAGTACTTC.

CDR3 amino acids: CASSQKLGQAMDYGYTF. For the CDR3, the DNA is TGCGCCAGCAGCCAAAAGCTAGGACAGGCAATGGACTATGGCTACACCTTC. The chain uses TRBV4-3 and TRBJ1-2; TRBD1 agrees at 7 bases. Germline loops: CDR1 LGHNA, CDR2 YSLEER. This CDR3 has 17 amino acids. V shed 2 bases, J shed 3 bases, and the junction held 12 bases outside the gene matches.

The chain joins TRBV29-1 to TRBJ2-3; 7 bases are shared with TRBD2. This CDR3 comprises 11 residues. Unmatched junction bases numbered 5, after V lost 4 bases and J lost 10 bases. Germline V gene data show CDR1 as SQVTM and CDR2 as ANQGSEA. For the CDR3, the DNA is TGCAGCGTTGTCCGGGGGGAAGCGCAGTATTTT. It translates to CSVVRGEAQYF.

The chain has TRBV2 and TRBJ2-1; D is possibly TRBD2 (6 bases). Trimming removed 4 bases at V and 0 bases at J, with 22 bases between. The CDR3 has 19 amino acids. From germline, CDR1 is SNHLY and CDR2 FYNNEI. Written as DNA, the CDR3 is TGTGCCAGCAGTGTCTGGACCCGGGACTCTATGAGCTCCTACAATGAGCAGTTCTTC. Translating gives CASSVWTRDSMSSYNEQFF.

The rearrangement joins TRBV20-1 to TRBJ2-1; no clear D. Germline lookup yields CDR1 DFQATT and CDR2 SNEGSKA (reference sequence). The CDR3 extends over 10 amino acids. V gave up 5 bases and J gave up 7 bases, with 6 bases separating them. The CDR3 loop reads CSADNNEQFF. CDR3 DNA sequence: TGCAGTGCTGACAATAATGAGCAGTTCTTC.

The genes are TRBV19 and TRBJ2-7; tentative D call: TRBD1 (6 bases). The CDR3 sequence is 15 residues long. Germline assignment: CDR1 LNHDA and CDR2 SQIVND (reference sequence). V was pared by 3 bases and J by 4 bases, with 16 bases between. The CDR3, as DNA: TGTGCCAGTAGTATCCAACTGTGGGACACTTACGAGCAGTACTTC. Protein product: CASSIQLWDTYEQYF.

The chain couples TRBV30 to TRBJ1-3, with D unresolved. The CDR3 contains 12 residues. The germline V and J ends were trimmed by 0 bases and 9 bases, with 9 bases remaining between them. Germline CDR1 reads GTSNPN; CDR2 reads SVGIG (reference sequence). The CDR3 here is CAWSVPLGTIYF. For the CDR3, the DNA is TGTGCCTGGAGTGTACCGCTCGGCACCATATATTTT. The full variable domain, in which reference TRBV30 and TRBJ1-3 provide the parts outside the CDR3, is SQTIHQWPATLVQPVGSPLSLECTVEGTSNPNLYWYRQAAGRGLQLLFYSVGIGQISSEVPQNLSASRPQDRQFILSSKKLLLSDSGFYLCAWSVPLGTIYFGEGSWLTVV.

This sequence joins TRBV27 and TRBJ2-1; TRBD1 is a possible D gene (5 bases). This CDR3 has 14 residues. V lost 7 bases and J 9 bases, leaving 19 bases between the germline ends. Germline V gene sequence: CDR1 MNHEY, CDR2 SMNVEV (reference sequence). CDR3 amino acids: CASTGGSTTGEQFF. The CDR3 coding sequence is TGTGCCAGCACCGGCGGTAGCACAACAGGTGAGCAGTTCTTC.

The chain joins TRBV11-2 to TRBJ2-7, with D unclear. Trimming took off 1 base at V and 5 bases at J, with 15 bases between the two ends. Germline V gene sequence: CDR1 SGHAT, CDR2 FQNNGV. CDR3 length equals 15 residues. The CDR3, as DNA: TGTGCCAGCAGCTTAGGTTGGGCTGGGCAGAACGAGCAGTACTTC. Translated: CASSLGWAGQNEQYF.

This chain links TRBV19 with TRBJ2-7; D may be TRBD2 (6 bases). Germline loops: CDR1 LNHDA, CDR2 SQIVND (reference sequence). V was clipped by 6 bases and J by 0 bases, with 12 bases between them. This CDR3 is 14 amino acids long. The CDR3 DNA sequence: TGTGCCAGTAGCCCGCGGGGTGTCTCCTACGAGCAGTACTTC. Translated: CASSPRGVSYEQYF.

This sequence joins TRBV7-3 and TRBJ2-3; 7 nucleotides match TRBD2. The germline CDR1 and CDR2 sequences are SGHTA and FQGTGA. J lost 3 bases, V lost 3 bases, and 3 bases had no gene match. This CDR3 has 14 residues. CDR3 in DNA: TGTGCCAGCAGCTTCGGCGGGAGTACAGATACGCAGTATTTT. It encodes CASSFGGSTDTQYF.

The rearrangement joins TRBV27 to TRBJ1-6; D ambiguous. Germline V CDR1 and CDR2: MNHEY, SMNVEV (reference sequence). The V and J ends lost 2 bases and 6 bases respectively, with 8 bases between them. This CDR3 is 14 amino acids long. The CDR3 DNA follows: TGTGCCAGCAGTTTACGTAACACTAATTCACCCCTCCACTTT. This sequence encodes CASSLRNTNSPLHF.

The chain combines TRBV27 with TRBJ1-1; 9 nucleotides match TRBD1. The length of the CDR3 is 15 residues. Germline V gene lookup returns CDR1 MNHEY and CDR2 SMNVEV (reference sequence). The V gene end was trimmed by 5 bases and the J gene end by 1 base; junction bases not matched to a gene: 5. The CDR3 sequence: CASSRDRETNTEAFF. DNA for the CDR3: TGTGCCAGCAGTCGGGACAGGGAGACGAACACTGAAGCTTTCTTT.

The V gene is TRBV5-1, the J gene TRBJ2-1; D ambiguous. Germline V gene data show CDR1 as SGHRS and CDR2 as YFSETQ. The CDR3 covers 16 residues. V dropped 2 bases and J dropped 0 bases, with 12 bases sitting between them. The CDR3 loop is CASSFRSPSSYNEQFF. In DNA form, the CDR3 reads TGCGCCAGCAGCTTCAGGTCACCAAGCTCCTACAATGAGCAGTTCTTC.

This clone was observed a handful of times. This chain's CDR3 is CASSPGQDSEAFF. The CDR3 bases are TGTGCCAGCAGCCCCGGACAGGACTCTGAAGCTTTCTTT. The chain is built from TRBV6-6 and TRBJ1-1; 7 bases are a match to TRBD1. V lost 6 bases and J lost 6; bases outside the gene matches: 7. This CDR3 is 13 amino acids long. Germline lookup yields CDR1 MNHNY and CDR2 SVGAGI (reference sequence).

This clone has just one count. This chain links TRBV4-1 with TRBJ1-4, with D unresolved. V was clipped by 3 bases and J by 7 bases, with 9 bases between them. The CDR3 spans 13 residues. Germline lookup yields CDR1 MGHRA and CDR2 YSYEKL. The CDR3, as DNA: TGCGCCAGCAGCCAGCTTTACATTGAAAAACTGTTTTTT. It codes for CASSQLYIEKLFF.

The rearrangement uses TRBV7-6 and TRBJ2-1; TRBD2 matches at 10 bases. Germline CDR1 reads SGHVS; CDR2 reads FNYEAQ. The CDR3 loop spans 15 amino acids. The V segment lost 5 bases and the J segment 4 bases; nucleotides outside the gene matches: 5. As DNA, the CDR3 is TGTGCCAGCAGCCACAAACTAGCGGGGTACAATGAGCAGTTCTTC. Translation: CASSHKLAGYNEQFF.

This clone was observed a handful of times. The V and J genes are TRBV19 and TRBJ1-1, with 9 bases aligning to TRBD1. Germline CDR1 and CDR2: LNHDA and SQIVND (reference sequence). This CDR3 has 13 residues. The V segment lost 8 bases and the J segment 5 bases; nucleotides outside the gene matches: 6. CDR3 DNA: TGTGCCAGTTCACAGGGGGCGAGGACTGAAGCTTTCTTT. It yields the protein CASSQGARTEAFF.

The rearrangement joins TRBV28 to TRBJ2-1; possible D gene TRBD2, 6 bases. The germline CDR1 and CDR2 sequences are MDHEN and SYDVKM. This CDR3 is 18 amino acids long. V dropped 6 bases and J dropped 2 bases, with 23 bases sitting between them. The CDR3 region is CASSPRLQRAQTYNEQFF. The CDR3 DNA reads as TGTGCCAGCAGCCCTAGACTTCAGCGGGCACAGACCTACAATGAGCAGTTCTTC.